The 30 T cell receptor beta chains below were found in one sample sequenced in a study of T cells in tuberculosis. Produced via immunoSEQ multiplex PCR; TCRdb's table is partial and in-frame only. The table shows tens of thousands of clones, with 87% occurring only once. Time point denoted: new active TB diagnosis, blood taken before or within 7 days of starting treatment. Sequenced material: PBMCs, taken at tuberculosis diagnosis. The receptors come from an adult with tuberculosis.

J is TRBJ2-5 and V is TRBV10-2; 10 nucleotides agree with TRBD2. Germline V gene lookup returns CDR1 WSHSY and CDR2 SAAADI. There are 16 residues in the CDR3. V lost 6 bases, J lost 3 bases, and 10 bases stayed unmatched. CDR3 nucleotides: TGCGCCAGCAGAGGAGCGGGGGGGCAAGAGAAAGAGACCCAGTACTTC. Protein product: CASRGAGGQEKETQYF.

The genes are TRBV2 and TRBJ1-2; D not resolved. Germline V lookup: CDR1 SNHLY, CDR2 FYNNEI. Trimming shortened V by 5 bases and J by 5 bases, and 12 bases separated the two germline ends. The CDR3 spans 13 residues. The CDR3 nucleotides are TGTGCCAGCAGTCCAAGACGGGAATATGGCTACACCTTC. This codes for CASSPRREYGYTF.

The chain couples TRBV4-1 to TRBJ2-2; D is ambiguous. CDR1 MGHRA and CDR2 YSYEKL come from the germline V gene. The CDR3 totals 12 residues. Trimming removed 4 bases from V and 7 bases from J, with 7 bases in between. The CDR3 bases are TGCGCCAGCAGCCTGGCGGTCGGGGAGCTGTTTTTT. As protein: CASSLAVGELFF.

The V and J genes are TRBV28 and TRBJ2-7; 14 nucleotides align to TRBD2. This CDR3 contains 15 residues. V dropped 1 base and J dropped 6; count of bases not matched to a gene: 2. Germline CDR1 MDHEN, CDR2 SYDVKM. The CDR3 reads CASSLYGTSGGEQYF. DNA for the CDR3: TGTGCCAGCAGTTTATACGGGACTAGCGGGGGCGAGCAGTACTTC.

This clone was seen just once. The CDR3 DNA follows: TGTGCCAGCAGTTACGGGACAGGACTCGAGCAGTACTTC. This codes for CASSYGTGLEQYF. The chain couples TRBV6-5 to TRBJ2-7; 8 bases agree with TRBD1. The CDR3 is 13 amino acids. The V gene end was trimmed by 2 bases and the J gene end by 6 bases; junction bases not matched to a gene: 3. Per the germline V gene, CDR1 is MNHEY and CDR2 is SVGAGI.

The rearrangement links TRBV7-2 to TRBJ1-5; D uncertain. The V gene lost 1 base and the J gene lost 0 bases, with 7 bases spanning the gap. This CDR3 region has 15 residues. Per the germline V gene, CDR1 is SGHTA and CDR2 is FQGNSA. The CDR3 region is CASSLGRDSNQPQHF. DNA for the CDR3: TGTGCCAGCAGCTTAGGGCGGGATAGCAATCAGCCCCAGCATTTT.

The V and J genes are TRBV6-5 and TRBJ1-6; the match to TRBD1 covers 8 bases. From germline, CDR1 is MNHEY and CDR2 SVGAGI. V lost 5 bases to trimming and J lost 4 bases; unmatched junction nucleotides: 4. There are 15 residues in the CDR3. The CDR3 nucleotides are TGTGCCAGCAGTGTACAGGGGGATTATAATTCACCCCTCCACTTT. As protein: CASSVQGDYNSPLHF.

The chain links TRBV9 to TRBJ2-3, with no clear D. The germline V gene has CDR1 SGDLS and CDR2 YYNGEE. There are 13 residues in the CDR3. Deletions cut 1 base from V and 5 bases from J, with 8 bases between. CDR3 sequence reads: CASSVTRVDTQYF. The CDR3 bases are TGTGCCAGCAGCGTAACGAGAGTAGATACGCAGTATTTT.

The sample holds one count of this clone. The V and J genes are TRBV6-5 and TRBJ1-3; TRBD1 matches 10 bases. The ends lost 5 bases at V and 2 bases at J; junction bases unmatched: 3. Germline assignment: CDR1 MNHEY and CDR2 SVGAGI. The length of the CDR3 is 15 residues. This CDR3 reads CASSRQGAAGNTIYF. CDR3 coding DNA: TGTGCCAGCAGTCGACAGGGGGCCGCTGGAAACACCATATATTTT.

This CDR3 reads CASSYGGGPTDTQYF. In nucleotides, the CDR3 is TGTGCCAGCAGTTACGGGGGAGGACCCACAGATACGCAGTATTTT. V is TRBV6-5 and J is TRBJ2-3, with D tentatively TRBD2 (6 bases). Germline lookup yields CDR1 MNHEY and CDR2 SVGAGI. This CDR3 is built from 15 residues. V shed 2 bases and J shed 2 bases, with 11 bases lying between them.

The CDR3 region is CASSLNLGGTDEKLFF. The CDR3 bases are TGCGCCAGCAGCCTGAATTTGGGCGGGACGGATGAAAAACTGTTTTTT. The V call is TRBV5-1, the J call TRBJ1-4; TRBD1 is a possible D gene (5 bases). The CDR3 extends over 16 amino acids. The germline V and J ends were trimmed by 4 bases and 6 bases, with 19 bases remaining between them. Germline V gene sequence: CDR1 SGHRS, CDR2 YFSETQ.

The V call is TRBV5-1, the J call TRBJ2-1; 7 nucleotides line up with TRBD2. The CDR3 loop spans 17 amino acids. J was trimmed by 4 bases and V by 0 bases; bases with no gene match: 10. From germline, CDR1 is SGHRS and CDR2 YFSETQ. The CDR3 DNA is TGCGCCAGCAGCTTGGCTGCGGGAGCCGGGCCTTACAATGAGCAGTTCTTC. Amino acid sequence: CASSLAAGAGPYNEQFF.

A few counts support this clone. The chain has TRBV28 and TRBJ1-2; possible D gene TRBD1, 5 bases. Germline CDR1 is MDHEN and CDR2 is SYDVKM. The CDR3 has 13 residues. Trimming pared 5 bases from V and 2 bases from J, leaving 9 bases between. The CDR3 loop is CASSPGQNYGYTF. CDR3 in DNA: TGTGCCAGCAGTCCTGGACAAAACTATGGCTACACCTTC.

This chain links TRBV7-9 with TRBJ2-1, with a tentative D call TRBD2 (6 bases). The CDR3 runs to 17 residues. Germline V gene data show CDR1 as SEHNR and CDR2 as FQNEAQ (reference sequence). The V end was cut by 5 bases, the J end by 1 base, with 18 bases between. This CDR3 is CASSLGALAKSYNEQFF. CDR3 coding DNA: TGTGCCAGCAGCCTAGGGGCACTAGCCAAATCCTACAATGAGCAGTTCTTC.

This sequence joins TRBV25-1 and TRBJ2-3, with 13 nucleotides matching TRBD2. V lost 8 bases to trimming and J lost 2 bases; unmatched junction nucleotides: 7. CDR1 and CDR2 from the germline V gene are MGHDK and SYGVNS. CDR3 length: 16 amino acids. The CDR3 sequence is CASGEGLAGNTDTQYF. CDR3 in DNA: TGTGCCAGCGGAGAGGGACTAGCGGGGAACACAGATACGCAGTATTTT.

This chain uses TRBV5-1 with TRBJ2-7; 9 bases are shared with TRBD1. The V gene end was trimmed by 2 bases and the J gene end by 1 base; junction bases not matched to a gene: 7. Germline CDR1 and CDR2: SGHRS and YFSETQ. The CDR3 extends over 16 amino acids. The CDR3 DNA reads as TGCGCCAGCAGCTTTGGAGGGACAGGGCGGTCCTACGAGCAGTACTTC. It translates to CASSFGGTGRSYEQYF.

The chain carries TRBV30 and TRBJ2-2, with 8 nucleotides matching TRBD1. CDR3 length: 15 amino acids. CDR1 GTSNPN and CDR2 SVGIG come from the germline V gene (reference sequence). J was trimmed by 2 bases and V by 0 bases; bases with no gene match: 2. The CDR3 nucleotides read TGTGCCTGGAGTGTACAGGGGGTAAACACCGGGGAGCTGTTTTTT. This codes for CAWSVQGVNTGELFF.

The chain carries TRBV7-9 and TRBJ2-7; TRBD2 is a possible D gene (5 bases). The length of the CDR3 is 13 residues. V lost 8 bases to trimming and J lost 5 bases, with 16 bases between them. CDR1 is SEHNR, CDR2 FQNEAQ, per germline (reference sequence). As DNA, the CDR3 is TGTGCCAGCTCAAAAGCCGGAGGCAACGAGCAGTACTTC. Encoded protein: CASSKAGGNEQYF.

This clone occurred once. Other DNA sequences of this sample code for an identical CDR3. DNA for the CDR3: TGTGCCAGCAGCTTAGGGACTGGATATAGCACAGATACGCAGTATTTT. Protein: CASSLGTGYSTDTQYF. This chain connects TRBV7-2 to TRBJ2-3; a possible D gene is TRBD2 (5 bases). The germline CDR1 and CDR2 sequences are SGHTA and FQGNSA. The germline V and J ends were trimmed by 1 base and 0 bases, with 11 bases remaining between them. CDR3 length: 16 residues.

V usage is TRBV4-1 and J usage is TRBJ2-3, with D unclear. The germline CDR1 and CDR2 sequences are MGHRA and YSYEKL. This CDR3 spans 14 amino acids. The V gene lost 1 base and the J gene lost 5 bases, with 10 bases spanning the gap. DNA for the CDR3: TGCGCCAGCAGCCAAGCCCCGGGTTTAGATACGCAGTATTTT. Translated, it gives CASSQAPGLDTQYF.

This chain joins TRBV11-2 and TRBJ1-6, with 9 bases fitting TRBD1. J was trimmed by 8 bases and V by 4 bases; bases with no gene match: 6. The germline CDR1 and CDR2 sequences are SGHAT and FQNNGV. This CDR3 spans 15 amino acids. CDR3 DNA sequence: TGTGCCAGCAGCTCGAGGGACAGGGCATATTCACCCCTCCACTTT. Its protein is CASSSRDRAYSPLHF.

The J gene is TRBJ1-1, the V gene TRBV5-4, with D possibly TRBD1 on 6 matching bases. V was clipped by 1 base and J by 5 bases, with 15 bases between them. Germline lookup yields CDR1 SGHNT and CDR2 YYREEE (reference sequence). The CDR3 length is 15 residues. CDR3 region: CASSLIAGADTEAFF. The CDR3 nucleotides are TGTGCCAGCAGCTTGATAGCAGGGGCGGATACTGAAGCTTTCTTT.

This clone was recorded only once. The rearrangement joins TRBV6-5 to TRBJ2-3, with TRBD2 matching over 7 bases. The V gene's germline CDR1 is MNHEY and CDR2 SVGAGI. J lost 2 bases, V lost 6 bases, and 8 bases had no gene match. The CDR3 runs to 15 residues. The CDR3 DNA reads as TGTGCCAGCAGCCGCGGGAGCCGCAACACAGATACGCAGTATTTT. This translates into CASSRGSRNTDTQYF.

This clone was counted once. This rearrangement joins TRBV14 to TRBJ2-3; possible D gene TRBD2, 5 bases. The CDR3 covers 14 residues. The V gene's germline CDR1 is SGHDN and CDR2 FVKESK. V shed 4 bases and J shed 6 bases, with 14 bases lying between them. CDR3 nucleotide sequence: TGTGCCAGCAGCCGAGGACTGCCCCCCGATACGCAGTATTTT. Residues: CASSRGLPPDTQYF.

The chain has TRBV13 and TRBJ1-1; D is possibly TRBD1 (6 bases). V shed 2 bases and J shed 3 bases, with 25 bases lying between them. There are 19 residues in the CDR3. The germline gives CDR1 PRHDT, CDR2 FYEKMQ (reference sequence). The CDR3 DNA follows: TGTGCCAGCAGCTTAACGGGCTGGGGGGGGCGCACAACGGACACTGAAGCTTTCTTT. This translates into CASSLTGWGGRTTDTEAFF.

This clone showed up just once. The chain joins TRBV5-1 to TRBJ2-5; 8 positions match TRBD1. V shed 0 bases and J 2 bases; nucleotides not matched to a gene: 15. The CDR3 is 19 residues long. The germline CDR1 and CDR2 sequences are SGHRS and YFSETQ. The CDR3 loop reads CASSLGTGRTTRVQETQYF. The CDR3 region has the DNA TGCGCCAGCAGCTTGGGGACAGGGAGGACTACCCGTGTGCAAGAGACCCAGTACTTC.

This chain uses TRBV30 with TRBJ2-2, with a tentative D call TRBD2 (6 bases). Germline assignment: CDR1 GTSNPN and CDR2 SVGIG (reference sequence). This CDR3 is built from 12 residues. Trimming removed 3 bases at V and 7 bases at J, with 9 bases between. In DNA form, the CDR3 reads TGTGCCTGGAGGGGACTCGGCGGGGAGCTGTTTTTT. It codes for CAWRGLGGELFF.

The V and J genes are TRBV2 and TRBJ2-3; 8 bases map to TRBD1. CDR3 length equals 13 residues. V gave up 8 bases and J gave up 4 bases; unmatched junction bases: 5. Germline CDR1 SNHLY, CDR2 FYNNEI. The CDR3 bases are TGTGCCAGCGGGGGACAGGACCCAGATACGCAGTATTTT. Protein product: CASGGQDPDTQYF.

This sequence joins TRBV2 and TRBJ2-2; 7 nucleotides line up with TRBD2. Germline-derived CDR1 and CDR2 are SNHLY and FYNNEI. V gave up 7 bases and J gave up 3 bases; unmatched junction bases: 8. This CDR3 is 15 amino acids long. CDR3 loop: CASKTAGVDTGELFF. CDR3 nucleotide sequence: TGTGCCAGCAAGACGGCGGGAGTTGACACCGGGGAGCTGTTTTTT.

CDR3 residues: CASSGVSGASFVNTEAFF. CDR3 DNA sequence: TGTGCCAGCAGTGGAGTCTCAGGGGCGAGTTTCGTGAACACTGAAGCTTTCTTT. The V gene is TRBV28, the J gene TRBJ1-1; TRBD1 is a possible D gene (6 bases). CDR3 length equals 18 residues. V was cut by 5 bases and J by 0 bases, with 22 bases left in between. Germline CDR1 is MDHEN and CDR2 is SYDVKM.